The entry that follows covers one T cell receptor (beta chain) sequence. These data come from a study of blood T cell repertoires in COVID-19. V lost 0 bases and J lost 9, with 13 bases in between. Germline loops: CDR1 SGHNT, CDR2 YYREEE (reference sequence). This CDR3 region has 15 residues. The assay was immunoSEQ multiplex PCR, and TCRdb's table has in-frame clones only and misses some. The sample consists of under 75,000 clones, approximately 80% of them appearing once. The TCR comes from a man between 60 and 70 years old with acute or convalescent COVID-19. The sequencing sample was made of peripheral blood. V is TRBV5-4 and J is TRBJ1-6; D is possibly TRBD1 (5 bases). Here the CDR3 reads CASSLGQGPGSPLHF. CDR3 DNA: TGTGCCAGCAGCTTGGGTCAGGGCCCAGGTTCACCCCTCCACTTT.